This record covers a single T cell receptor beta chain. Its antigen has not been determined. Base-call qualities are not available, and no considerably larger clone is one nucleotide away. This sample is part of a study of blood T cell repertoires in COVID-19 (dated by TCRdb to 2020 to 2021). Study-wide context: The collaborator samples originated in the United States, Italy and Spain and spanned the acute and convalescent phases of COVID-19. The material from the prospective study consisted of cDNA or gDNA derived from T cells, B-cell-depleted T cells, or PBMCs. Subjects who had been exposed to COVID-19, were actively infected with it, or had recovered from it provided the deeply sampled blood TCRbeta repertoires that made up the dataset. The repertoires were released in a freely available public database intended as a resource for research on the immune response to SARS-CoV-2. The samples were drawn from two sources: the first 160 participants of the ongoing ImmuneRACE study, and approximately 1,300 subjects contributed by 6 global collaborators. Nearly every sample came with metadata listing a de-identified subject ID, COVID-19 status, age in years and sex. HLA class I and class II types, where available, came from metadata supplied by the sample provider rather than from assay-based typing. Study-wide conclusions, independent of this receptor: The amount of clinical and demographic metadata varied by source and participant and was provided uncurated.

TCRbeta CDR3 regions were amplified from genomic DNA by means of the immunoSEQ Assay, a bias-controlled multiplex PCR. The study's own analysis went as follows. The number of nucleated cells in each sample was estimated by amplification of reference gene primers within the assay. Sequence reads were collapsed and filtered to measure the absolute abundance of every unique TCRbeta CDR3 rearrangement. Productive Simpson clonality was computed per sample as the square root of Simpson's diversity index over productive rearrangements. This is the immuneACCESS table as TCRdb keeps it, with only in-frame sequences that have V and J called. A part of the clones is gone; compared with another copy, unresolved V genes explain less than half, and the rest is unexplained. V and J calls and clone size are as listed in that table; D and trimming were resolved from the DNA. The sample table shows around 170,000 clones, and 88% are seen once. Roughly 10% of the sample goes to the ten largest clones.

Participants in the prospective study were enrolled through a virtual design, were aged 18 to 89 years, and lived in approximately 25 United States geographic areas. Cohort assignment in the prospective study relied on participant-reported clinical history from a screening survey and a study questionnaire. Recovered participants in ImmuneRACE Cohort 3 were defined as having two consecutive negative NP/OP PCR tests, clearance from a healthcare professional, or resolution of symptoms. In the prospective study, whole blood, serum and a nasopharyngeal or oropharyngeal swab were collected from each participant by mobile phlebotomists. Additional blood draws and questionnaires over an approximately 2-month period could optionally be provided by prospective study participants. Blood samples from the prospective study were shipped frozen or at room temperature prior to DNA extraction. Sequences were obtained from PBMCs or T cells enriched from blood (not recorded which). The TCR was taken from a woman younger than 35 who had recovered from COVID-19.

The CDR3 is CASSQVVTANEKLFF. The DNA sequence is as follows: TGCGCCAGCAGCCAAGTGGTGACAGCGAATGAAAAACTGTTTTTT. The chain is assembled from TRBV4-1 and TRBJ1-4; TRBD1 might be the D gene, on 5 matching bases. The CDR3 spans 15 residues, from the cysteine through the phenylalanine. The retained sequence is limited to the CDR3, 45 bases, with the frame set at the first base. The germline V gene supplies CDR1 MGHRA and CDR2 YSYEKL. V is shortened by 1 base, J by 5 bases, and the region joining them spans 11 bases.